Listed below are T cell receptor beta chains from one sample, sequenced in a study of human T cells and chemical hapten exposure. TCRdb re-called the RACE reads with MiXCR, one entry per CDR3 protein. This table holds 180,000 or so distinct CDR3 sequences, almost 30% found once. The material was whole blood, obtained in connection with sensitization to the hapten diphenylcyclopropenone (DPC). Source of these receptors: a woman aged 30 to 39 with alopecia areata. Some clones in this sample may be carry-over from other donors' samples. Both conserved end residues are part of each CDR3. Fields, in order: CDR3 protein, CDR3 DNA, D gene, J gene, V gene, clone size. A D gene is named only where the DNA matches it firmly. Clone size is not always given. Where it is, it says once, few, many or a class for expanded clones.

CDR3: CAISDGTYGYTF; DNA: TGTGCCATCAGTGATGGAACCTATGGCTACACCTTC; D: .; J: TRBJ1-2; V: TRBV10-3; size: few
CDR3: CASTRGAGQETQYF; DNA: TGTGCCAGCACTCGGGGAGCCGGTCAAGAGACCCAGTACTTC; D: .; J: TRBJ2-5; V: TRBV7-6; size: .
CDR3: CASSLDRDPQETQYF; DNA: TGTGCCAGCAGCCTGGACAGGGACCCCCAAGAGACCCAGTACTTC; D: TRBD1; J: TRBJ2-5; V: TRBV7-2; size: .
CDR3: CAISGRGTTGNEQFF; DNA: TGTGCCATCAGTGGGAGGGGAACTACGGGCAATGAGCAGTTCTTC; D: .; J: TRBJ2-1; V: TRBV10-3; size: .
CDR3: CSVVSLAGFDEQFF; DNA: TGCAGCGTTGTTTCACTAGCGGGTTTCGATGAGCAGTTCTTC; D: TRBD2; J: TRBJ2-1; V: TRBV29-1; size: few
CDR3: CASSQEPTGGNQPQHF; DNA: TGTGCCAGCAGCCAAGAACCCACCGGGGGCAATCAGCCCCAGCATTTT; D: .; J: TRBJ1-5; V: TRBV4-2; size: .
CDR3: CSVGLGVDQPQHF; DNA: TGCAGCGTTGGCCTGGGTGTCGATCAGCCCCAGCATTTT; D: .; J: TRBJ1-5; V: TRBV29-1; size: .
CDR3: CASSASWETQYF; DNA: TGTGCCAGCAGTGCTTCGTGGGAGACCCAGTACTTC; D: .; J: TRBJ2-5; V: TRBV6-1; size: few
CDR3: CASLSRGPRNEKLFF; DNA: TGCGCCAGCTTATCACGGGGCCCGCGTAATGAAAAACTGTTTTTT; D: .; J: TRBJ1-4; V: TRBV4-1; size: many
CDR3: CASSYSGTRDSPLHF; DNA: TGTGCCAGCAGTTACTCCGGGACTCGGGATTCACCCCTCCACTTT; D: .; J: TRBJ1-6; V: TRBV6-5; size: .
CDR3: CASSYSSGTGIWSNQPQHF; DNA: TGTGCCAGCAGTTACTCCTCCGGGACAGGGATATGGAGCAATCAGCCCCAGCATTTT; D: TRBD1; J: TRBJ1-5; V: TRBV6-2/TRBV6-3; size: few
CDR3: CASSFDMSGNTIYF; DNA: TGTGCCAGCAGTTTCGACATGTCTGGAAACACCATATATTTT; D: .; J: TRBJ1-3; V: TRBV28; size: .
CDR3: CASSLGGTANTEAFF; DNA: TGTGCCAGCAGCTTAGGAGGGACGGCGAACACTGAAGCTTTCTTT; D: .; J: TRBJ1-1; V: TRBV11-2; size: .
CDR3: CASSESVATSYEQYF; DNA: TGTGCCAGCAGTGAGTCGGTGGCCACATCCTACGAGCAGTACTTC; D: .; J: TRBJ2-7; V: TRBV11-2; size: .
CDR3: CSVGTGNEQFF; DNA: TGCAGCGTCGGGACAGGGAATGAGCAGTTCTTC; D: TRBD1; J: TRBJ2-1; V: TRBV29-1; size: many
CDR3: CASSSDGRTENEQFF; DNA: TGTGCCAGCAGTTCGGACGGGAGGACAGAGAATGAGCAGTTCTTC; D: .; J: TRBJ2-1; V: TRBV12-3/TRBV12-4; size: .
CDR3: CASTEGVAKNIQYF; DNA: TGTGCCAGCACCGAAGGGGTAGCCAAAAACATTCAGTACTTC; D: .; J: TRBJ2-4; V: TRBV28; size: few